The clone carrying this TCR beta chain was observed a handful of times. Its antigen is unknown. This table comes from immunoSEQ multiplex PCR, and its TCRdb copy is limited to in-frame clones, with some not included. The sample carries more than 2,000 clones, roughly 29% recorded once. The data were taken from a study of T cells in localized non-small cell lung cancer. V was pared by 4 bases and J by 5 bases, with 18 bases between. CDR1 is SGHRS and CDR2 is YFSETQ in the germline V gene. The CDR3 spans 15 residues. Study observations and caveats: Uninvolved adjacent lung showed peak T cell clonality, exceeding tumor. A median of approximately 50 of the top 100 tumor clones appeared in adjacent lung, which was paired and uninvolved.

This sequence was found in a female donor aged 60 or older with stage I squamous cell lung carcinoma. The sample here was normal lung tissue next to the tumor, taken before any cancer treatment. V is TRBV5-1 and J is TRBJ1-1; D might be TRBD1 (6 bases). The CDR3 here is CASSAVQGRNTEAFF. CDR3 sequence (DNA): TGCGCCAGCAGCGCGGTCCAGGGGCGGAATACTGAAGCTTTCTTT. The full variable domain, in which reference TRBV5-1 and TRBJ1-1 provide the parts outside the CDR3, is KAGVTQTPRYLIKTRGQQVTLSCSPISGHRSVSWYQQTPGQGLQFLFEYFSETQRNKGNFPGRFSGRQFSNSRSEMNVSTLELGDSALYLCASSAVQGRNTEAFFGQGTRLTVV.